The 14 T cell receptor beta chains below were found in one sample sequenced in a study of blood T cell repertoires in COVID-19. Repertoires were generated with immunoSEQ multiplex PCR, while TCRdb's copy carries only in-frame clones and drops some. The repertoire holds under 400,000 clones, with almost 90% as singletons. The sample consisted of PBMCs or T cells enriched from blood (not recorded which). The receptors come from a woman aged 25 to 45 who had been exposed to COVID-19.

The chain couples TRBV28 to TRBJ2-7; D is perhaps TRBD2 (6 bases). The ends were cut back, 0 bases at V and 4 bases at J, with 19 bases in the middle. The CDR3 totals 17 residues. Germline V gives CDR1 MDHEN, CDR2 SYDVKM. This chain's CDR3 is CASSLWWGGGVTYEQYF. The CDR3 DNA sequence: TGTGCCAGCAGTTTATGGTGGGGTGGAGGGGTTACTTACGAGCAGTACTTC.

The chain links TRBV5-4 to TRBJ2-7; TRBD2 agrees at 11 bases. From germline, CDR1 is SGHNT and CDR2 YYREEE (reference sequence). With V trimmed by 4 bases and J by 3 bases, 6 bases remained unmatched. CDR3 length: 15 residues. CDR3 residues: CASSPGTSGIYEQYF. CDR3 DNA sequence: TGTGCCAGCAGCCCGGGGACTAGCGGAATCTACGAGCAGTACTTC. Full variable domain (outside the CDR3, taken from reference TRBV5-4 and TRBJ2-7): ETGVTQSPTHLIKTRGQQVTLRCSSQSGHNTVSWYQQALGQGPQFIFQYYREEENGRGNFPPRFSGLQFPNYSSELNVNALELDDSALYLCASSPGTSGIYEQYFGPGTRLTVT.

The rearrangement uses TRBV30 and TRBJ1-5; the D is unclear. Germline V lookup: CDR1 GTSNPN, CDR2 SVGIG (reference sequence). The CDR3 covers 14 residues. V lost 5 bases and J 0 bases, leaving 11 bases between the germline ends. The CDR3 is CAWVQANSNQPQHF. Written as DNA, the CDR3 is TGTGCCTGGGTGCAGGCGAATAGCAATCAGCCCCAGCATTTT.

CDR3 amino acids: CASSQERQPYNSPLHF. The CDR3 nucleotides read TGTGCCAGCAGCCAAGAGAGGCAGCCCTATAATTCACCCCTCCACTTT. The chain combines TRBV3-1 (or the pseudogene TRBV3-2) with TRBJ1-6, with unresolved D. The CDR3 sequence is 16 residues long. The V end was cut by 0 bases, the J end by 2 bases, with 8 bases between. CDR1 and CDR2 (germline): LGHDT, YNNKEL (reference sequence).

The V and J genes are TRBV11-3 and TRBJ1-2, with a tentative D call TRBD1 (6 bases). Trimming cost V 4 bases and J 4 bases, with 19 bases left between them. The CDR3 runs to 16 residues. Germline V CDR1 and CDR2: SGHNT, YENEEA. CDR3 amino acids: CASSYATGLTFYGYTF. The CDR3, as DNA: TGTGCCAGCAGCTATGCGACAGGTCTAACTTTCTATGGCTACACCTTC.

The genes are TRBV19 and TRBJ1-6; TRBD1 agrees at 9 bases. Germline V gives CDR1 LNHDA, CDR2 SQIVND (reference sequence). With V trimmed by 7 bases and J by 8 bases, 6 bases remained unmatched. CDR3 length: 14 amino acids. The CDR3 sequence is CASTDRGLYSPLHF. The CDR3 DNA is TGTGCCAGTACGGACAGGGGATTATATTCACCCCTCCACTTT.

This CDR3 is CAISGKTVNTEAFF. In DNA form, the CDR3 reads TGTGCCATCAGTGGCAAGACAGTGAACACTGAAGCTTTCTTT. The V call is TRBV10-3, the J call TRBJ1-1; tentatively, D is TRBD1 (5 bases). The germline CDR1 and CDR2 sequences are ENHRY and SYGVKD. This CDR3 has 14 residues. Trimming cost V 4 bases and J 0 bases, with 9 bases left between them.

J is TRBJ1-1 and V is TRBV7-3; a possible D gene is TRBD1 (5 bases). The CDR3 has 14 residues. Germline V CDR1 and CDR2: SGHTA, FQGTGA. V was trimmed by 6 bases and J by 4 bases, leaving 15 bases between them. CDR3 amino acids: CASSRQPEGTEAFF. The CDR3 nucleotides are TGTGCCAGCAGTAGACAGCCCGAAGGCACTGAAGCTTTCTTT. Full variable domain (rest looked up from reference TRBV7-3 and TRBJ1-1): GAGVSQTPSNKVTEKGKYVELRCDPISGHTALYWYRQSLGQGPEFLIYFQGTGAADDSGLPNDRFFAVRPEGSVSTLKIQRTERGDSAVYLCASSRQPEGTEAFFGQGTRLTVV.

This clone is a singleton in its sample. V usage is TRBV24-1 and J usage is TRBJ2-1; 10 bases map to TRBD1. Germline CDR1 KGHDR, CDR2 SFDVKD. The V and J ends lost 2 bases and 8 bases, in that order; junction bases with no gene match: 2. This CDR3 spans 14 amino acids. The CDR3 region is CATSDWGTGDEQFF. CDR3 in DNA: TGTGCCACCAGTGATTGGGGGACAGGGGATGAGCAGTTCTTC.

The chain is built from TRBV12-3 or TRBV12-4 and TRBJ1-1; unclear D gene. Trimming removed 4 bases from V and 8 bases from J, with 11 bases in between. This CDR3 is built from 12 residues. Here the CDR3 DNA reads TGTGCCAGCAGTTACGTAACCCGGGAAGCTTTCTTT. This sequence encodes CASSYVTREAFF.

The chain employs TRBV2 and TRBJ2-4, with D perhaps TRBD1 (6 bases). This CDR3 spans 15 amino acids. Trimming removed 3 bases at V and 4 bases at J, with 13 bases between. Germline-derived CDR1 and CDR2 are SNHLY and FYNNEI. CDR3 residues: CASSDPGAGKNIQYF. The DNA of the CDR3 is TGTGCCAGCAGTGATCCAGGGGCAGGGAAAAACATTCAGTACTTC.

The chain recombines TRBV7-8 with TRBJ2-1, with D perhaps TRBD2 (6 bases). Looked up from germline, CDR1 is SGHVS and CDR2 is FQNEAQ. V lost 5 bases and J 4 bases, leaving 9 bases between the germline ends. The CDR3 length is 13 residues. CDR3 sequence: CASSRRAYNEQFF. The CDR3 nucleotides read TGTGCCAGCAGCCGGAGGGCGTACAATGAGCAGTTCTTC.

Here the CDR3 DNA reads TGTGCCGCCAGAAGACTGGGCACTGAAGCTTTCTTT. Amino acid sequence: CAARRLGTEAFF. The chain employs TRBV12-3 or TRBV12-4 and TRBJ1-1, with D unclear. V lost 11 bases, J lost 4 bases, and 14 bases lay in between. The CDR3 extends over 12 amino acids.

This clone was observed a single time. The chain joins TRBV28 to TRBJ1-3; D not certain. CDR1 is MDHEN, CDR2 SYDVKM, per germline. The CDR3 covers 12 residues. V dropped 6 bases and J dropped 8 bases, with 11 bases sitting between them. The CDR3, as DNA: TGTGCCAGCAGACCGACCGGGGACACCATATATTTT. It yields the protein CASRPTGDTIYF. Complete variable domain (other parts from reference TRBV28 and TRBJ1-3): DVKVTQSSRYLVKRTGEKVFLECVQDMDHENMFWYRQDPGLGLRLIYFSYDVKMKEKGDIPEGYSVSREKKERFSLILESASTNQTSMYLCASRPTGDTIYFGEGSWLTVV.